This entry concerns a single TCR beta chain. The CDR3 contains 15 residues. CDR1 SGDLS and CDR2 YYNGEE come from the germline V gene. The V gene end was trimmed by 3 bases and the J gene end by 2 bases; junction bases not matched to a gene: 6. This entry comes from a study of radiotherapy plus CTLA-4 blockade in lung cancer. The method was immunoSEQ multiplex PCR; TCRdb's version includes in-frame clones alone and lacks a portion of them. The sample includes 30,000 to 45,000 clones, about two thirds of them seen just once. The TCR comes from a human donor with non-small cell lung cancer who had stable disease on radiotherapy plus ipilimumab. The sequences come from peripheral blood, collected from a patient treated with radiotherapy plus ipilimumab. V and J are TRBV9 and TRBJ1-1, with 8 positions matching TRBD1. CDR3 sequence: CASSGQTGVNTEAFF. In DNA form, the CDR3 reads TGTGCCAGCAGCGGACAGACAGGGGTAAACACTGAAGCTTTCTTT.